Here is one TCR beta chain with its context. The CDR3 runs to 12 residues. The V end was cut by 10 bases, the J end by 9 bases, with 19 bases between. The germline gives CDR1 ENHRY, CDR2 SYGVKD. The table came from immunoSEQ multiplex PCR; TCRdb's copy has only in-frame clones and leaves some out. This sample yields 2.3 million or so clones, of which roughly 93% are seen a single time; 0.3% to 0.4% belongs to the top ten. The sample originates from a study of shared clonotypes between healthy human individuals. This clonotype originated in a man aged 18 to 29 in good health. Some clones in this sample may be carry-over from other donors' samples. The sample was naive CD4+ T cells from PBMCs. Subset described: CD45RA+ positively selected. The chain joins TRBV10-3 to TRBJ2-7; D is uncertain. CDR3: CATGPVLGWQYF. As DNA, the CDR3 is TGTGCCACCGGCCCGGTCCTTGGGTGGCAGTACTTC.